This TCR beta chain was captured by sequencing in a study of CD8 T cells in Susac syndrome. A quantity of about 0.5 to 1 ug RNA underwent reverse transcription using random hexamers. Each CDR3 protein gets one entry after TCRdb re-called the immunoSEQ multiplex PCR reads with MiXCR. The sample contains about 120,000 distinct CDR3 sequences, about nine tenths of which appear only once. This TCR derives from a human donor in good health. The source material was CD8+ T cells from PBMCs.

In nucleotides, the CDR3 is TGTGCCTGGAGTCCAACCTACAATGAGCAGTTCTTC. This sequence encodes CAWSPTYNEQFF. V and J are TRBV30 and TRBJ2-1; D is unclear. Between the trimmed V and J ends, which lost 2 bases and 2 bases, there was a span of 4 bases. The CDR3 runs to 12 residues. Germline CDR1 and CDR2: GTSNPN and SVGIG (reference sequence). Full variable domain (remainder filled in from reference TRBV30 and TRBJ2-1): SQTIHQWPATLVQPVGSPLSLECTVEGTSNPNLYWYRQAAGRGLQLLFYSVGIGQISSEVPQNLSASRPQDRQFILSSKKLLLSDSGFYLCAWSPTYNEQFFGPGTRLTVL.